Below, 24 T cell receptor beta chains from the same sample are listed, as sequenced in a study of cytomegalovirus exposure and HLA in healthy donors. PCR amplification relied on 60 Vbeta primers (plus 13 Jbeta primers). This table comes from immunoSEQ multiplex PCR, and its TCRdb copy is limited to in-frame clones, with some not included. The sample consists of about 160,000 clones, around 80% of them appearing once. Sequencing was performed on PBMCs. The receptors were gathered from a man between 40 and 49 years old in good health and CMV-seronegative.

This clone was recorded only once. This chain uses TRBV13 with TRBJ2-1; 7 nucleotides align to TRBD2. The ends lost 6 bases at V and 6 bases at J; junction bases unmatched: 17. The CDR3 totals 17 residues. Germline V gene sequence: CDR1 PRHDT, CDR2 FYEKMQ (reference sequence). The CDR3 DNA is TGTGCCAGCAGTCACGGACTAGTTGTTTGGTGGGGCAATGAGCAGTTCTTC. Its protein is CASSHGLVVWWGNEQFF.

The chain combines TRBV6-6 with TRBJ1-1, with no clear D. Trimming shortened V by 8 bases and J by 0 bases, and 16 bases separated the two germline ends. This CDR3 has 15 amino acids. Germline V lookup: CDR1 MNHNY, CDR2 SVGAGI (reference sequence). As DNA, the CDR3 is TGTGCCAGCTCAAACTCGGGGTACATGAACACTGAAGCTTTCTTT. Translated: CASSNSGYMNTEAFF.

The V and J genes are TRBV5-4 and TRBJ2-2, with TRBD1 identical over 7 bases. V lost 4 bases, J lost 7 bases, and 7 bases stayed unmatched. Germline CDR1 is SGHNT and CDR2 is YYREEE (reference sequence). This CDR3 contains 14 residues. CDR3 sequence (DNA): TGTGCCAGCAGCCGGGGACAGCCTCGCGGGGAGCTGTTTTTT. It translates to CASSRGQPRGELFF.

The rearrangement uses TRBV7-2 and TRBJ2-1; D is possibly TRBD2 (6 bases). CDR3 length: 15 residues. Germline V gene lookup returns CDR1 SGHTA and CDR2 FQGNSA. V lost 1 base and J lost 4, with 11 bases in between. Written as DNA, the CDR3 is TGTGCCAGCAGCTTAGAAGCGGGCCTATACAATGAGCAGTTCTTC. It encodes CASSLEAGLYNEQFF. Together with reference TRBV7-2 and TRBJ2-1, the CDR3 gives the full variable domain: GAGVSQSPSNKVTEKGKDVELRCDPISGHTALYWYRQSLGQGLEFLIYFQGNSAPDKSGLPSDRFSAERTGGSVSTLTIQRTQQEDSAVYLCASSLEAGLYNEQFFGPGTRLTVL.

The chain has TRBV7-8 and TRBJ2-1; 7 nucleotides match TRBD2. J gave up 6 bases and V 6 bases, and 11 bases lay outside the gene matches. The germline V gene has CDR1 SGHVS and CDR2 FQNEAQ. The CDR3 is made up of 15 amino acids. CDR3 in amino acids: CASSVRAGDFNEQFF. The CDR3 region has the DNA TGTGCCAGCAGTGTCCGGGCGGGAGATTTCAATGAGCAGTTCTTC. The full variable domain, with the rest looked up from reference TRBV7-8 and TRBJ2-1, is GAGVSQSPRYKVAKRGQDVALRCDPISGHVSLFWYQQALGQGPEFLTYFQNEAQLDKSGLPSDRFFAERPEGSVSTLKIQRTQQEDSAVYLCASSVRAGDFNEQFFGPGTRLTVL.

The genes are TRBV28 and TRBJ2-3; the match to TRBD1 covers 8 bases. The CDR3 totals 14 residues. Per the germline V gene, CDR1 is MDHEN and CDR2 is SYDVKM. The V segment lost 4 bases and the J segment 3 bases; nucleotides outside the gene matches: 3. The CDR3 here is CASSSDRGTDTQYF. The CDR3 nucleotides are TGTGCCAGCAGTTCCGACAGGGGTACAGATACGCAGTATTTT.

The chain recombines TRBV11-2 with TRBJ1-6, with 12 bases fitting TRBD1. Germline V gene sequence: CDR1 SGHAT, CDR2 FQNNGV. The CDR3 extends over 15 amino acids. V was pared by 3 bases and J by 9 bases, with 3 bases of the junction left unmatched. In DNA form, the CDR3 reads TGTGCCAGCAGCTTCCCGGGACAGGGGGCTTCACCCCTCCACTTT. This translates into CASSFPGQGASPLHF.

The rearrangement links TRBV7-2 to TRBJ2-3; D gene uncertain. CDR1 is SGHTA and CDR2 is FQGNSA in the germline V gene. CDR3 length: 14 amino acids. V was trimmed by 1 base and J by 6 bases, leaving 11 bases between them. CDR3 loop: CASSLGHIPDTQYF. CDR3 DNA sequence: TGTGCCAGCAGCTTAGGACATATCCCGGATACGCAGTATTTT.

CDR3 in DNA: TGTGCCAGCAGCTTAGGGACAACTGGTCAGCCCCAGCATTTT. Protein: CASSLGTTGQPQHF. V gene TRBV7-8 combines with J gene TRBJ1-5, with a weak D call TRBD1 (5 bases). Germline V gives CDR1 SGHVS, CDR2 FQNEAQ. The CDR3 covers 14 residues. V gave up 1 base and J gave up 6 bases, with 10 bases separating them.

A single count supports this clone. The genes are TRBV29-1 and TRBJ1-1, with 8 bases fitting TRBD1. CDR1 SQVTM and CDR2 ANQGSEA come from the germline V gene. The CDR3 consists of 13 residues. Germline trimming cut 7 bases from V and 3 bases from J; bases unmatched to any gene: 7. The CDR3 nucleotides read TGCAGCGCTTCCACAGGGGGTGACACTGAAGCTTTCTTT. Protein sequence: CSASTGGDTEAFF.

This clone was seen more than once but under ten times. The chain couples TRBV7-2 to TRBJ2-5; 12 bases line up with TRBD2. Germline CDR1 reads SGHTA; CDR2 reads FQGNSA. The V segment lost 5 bases and the J segment 3 bases; nucleotides outside the gene matches: 7. This CDR3 is 16 amino acids long. The CDR3 nucleotides are TGTGCCAGCAGCGCGGTTCTAGCGGGAGGGAAAGAGACCCAGTACTTC. Amino acids: CASSAVLAGGKETQYF.

CDR3 bases: TGTGCCAGCAGCTCACGGGGGGGGACGACCACGGTAAGGGCCAACGTCCTGACTTTC. It yields the protein CASSSRGGTTTVRANVLTF. The chain carries TRBV13 and TRBJ2-6; 8 positions agree with TRBD2. Germline trimming cut 4 bases from V and 5 bases from J; bases unmatched to any gene: 16. CDR1 and CDR2 from the germline V gene are PRHDT and FYEKMQ (reference sequence). The CDR3 runs to 19 residues.

J is TRBJ2-3 and V is TRBV19; no clear D gene. The CDR3 totals 13 residues. Germline loops: CDR1 LNHDA, CDR2 SQIVND (reference sequence). Trimming stripped 3 bases from V and 3 bases from J, with 7 bases between. The DNA for the CDR3 is TGTGCCAGTAGTATTACCGGGACAGATACGCAGTATTTT. Translating it yields CASSITGTDTQYF. The variable domain in full, completed from reference TRBV19 and TRBJ2-3, reads DGGITQSPKYLFRKEGQNVTLSCEQNLNHDAMYWYRQDPGQGLRLIYYSQIVNDFQKGDIAEGYSVSREKKESFPLTVTSAQKNPTAFYLCASSITGTDTQYFGPGTRLTVL.

The genes are TRBV7-2 and TRBJ2-5; 10 nucleotides align to TRBD1. The junction had 7 bases not matched to a gene; V was cut back by 5 bases and J by 4 bases. This CDR3 has 15 residues. CDR1 and CDR2 from the germline V gene are SGHTA and FQGNSA. The CDR3 here is CASSQPRTGGETQYF. The CDR3, as DNA: TGTGCCAGCAGCCAACCCAGGACAGGGGGAGAGACCCAGTACTTC.

The chain employs TRBV19 and TRBJ2-1; no reliable D call. The V and J ends lost 5 bases and 5 bases respectively, with 10 bases between them. The CDR3 is 13 amino acids. Germline CDR1 is LNHDA and CDR2 is SQIVND (reference sequence). The CDR3 region is CASSARMNNEQFF. Here the CDR3 DNA reads TGTGCCAGTAGTGCTAGGATGAACAATGAGCAGTTCTTC. The variable domain in full, with the rest retrieved from reference TRBV19 and TRBJ2-1, is DGGITQSPKYLFRKEGQNVTLSCEQNLNHDAMYWYRQDPGQGLRLIYYSQIVNDFQKGDIAEGYSVSREKKESFPLTVTSAQKNPTAFYLCASSARMNNEQFFGPGTRLTVL.

This clone was seen a handful of times. The chain carries TRBV29-1 and TRBJ1-1; 7 bases map to TRBD1. Trimming removed 7 bases from V and 6 bases from J; junction bases left unmatched: 2. There are 10 residues in the CDR3. Germline-derived CDR1 and CDR2 are SQVTM and ANQGSEA. The CDR3 is CSAGTAEAFF. The CDR3 bases are TGCAGCGCCGGGACAGCTGAAGCTTTCTTT.

The chain employs TRBV2 and TRBJ2-6; maybe TRBD1 (6 bases). The germline V gene encodes CDR1 SNHLY and CDR2 FYNNEI. This CDR3 has 17 amino acids. The V end was cut by 4 bases, the J end by 0 bases, with 13 bases between. CDR3 DNA: TGTGCCAGCAGTGCGAGCACAGGGCTCTCTGGGGCCAACGTCCTGACTTTC. Protein product: CASSASTGLSGANVLTF. Looking up the rest from reference TRBV2 and TRBJ2-6 gives the full variable domain: EPEVTQTPSHQVTQMGQEVILRCVPISNHLYFYWYRQILGQKVEFLVSFYNNEISEKSEIFDDQFSVERPDGSNFTLKIRSTKLEDSAMYFCASSASTGLSGANVLTFGAGSRLTVL.

This chain joins TRBV10-3 and TRBJ2-7; no reliable D call. The CDR3 covers 14 residues. The V gene's germline CDR1 is ENHRY and CDR2 SYGVKD. The V gene lost 4 bases and the J gene lost 9 bases, with 19 bases spanning the gap. In DNA, the CDR3 is TGTGCCATCAGTGGCGGATTCAGTTACGAGAGGCAGTACTTC. Protein: CAISGGFSYERQYF.

This sequence joins TRBV5-1 and TRBJ2-5; TRBD2 matches 8 bases. This CDR3 has 14 amino acids. Germline assignment: CDR1 SGHRS and CDR2 YFSETQ. V shed 0 bases, J shed 5 bases, and the junction held 3 bases outside the gene matches. The CDR3 DNA is TGCGCCAGCAGCTTGGATACGGGGGGGGAGACCCAGTACTTC. It translates to CASSLDTGGETQYF.

This chain connects TRBV7-9 to TRBJ2-7; 9 bases agree with TRBD1. Germline lookup yields CDR1 SEHNR and CDR2 FQNEAQ (reference sequence). The CDR3 sequence is 16 residues long. Trimming cost V 6 bases and J 4 bases; bases outside gene matches: 13. CDR3 in DNA: TGTGCCAGCAGTAAATCTGCCGGGACAGGGAGTTACGAGCAGTACTTC. Amino acids: CASSKSAGTGSYEQYF.

This chain joins TRBV10-3 and TRBJ2-1; 8 bases are a match to TRBD1. This CDR3 contains 15 residues. Germline CDR1 ENHRY, CDR2 SYGVKD. Trimming cost V 5 bases and J 4 bases; bases outside gene matches: 7. CDR3 nucleotides: TGTGCCATCAGTCCCGGGACAGGCTTATACAATGAGCAGTTCTTC. This translates into CAISPGTGLYNEQFF.

The chain recombines TRBV4-2 with TRBJ2-1; 11 bases are shared with TRBD2. This CDR3 has 16 residues. V lost 4 bases to trimming and J lost 6 bases; unmatched junction nucleotides: 8. Looked up from germline, CDR1 is LGHNA and CDR2 is YNFKEQ. CDR3 sequence reads: CASSLDRTSGFNEQFF. The CDR3 coding sequence is TGTGCCAGCAGCCTCGATCGGACTAGCGGGTTCAATGAGCAGTTCTTC.

V gene TRBV5-1 combines with J gene TRBJ2-5, with D perhaps TRBD1 (6 bases). The V end was cut by 7 bases, the J end by 4 bases, with 20 bases between. The CDR3 loop spans 15 amino acids. Germline loops: CDR1 SGHRS, CDR2 YFSETQ. The CDR3 DNA is TGCGCCAGCGGGAATGGGGGCCAGGGTGGAGAGACCCAGTACTTC. Its translation: CASGNGGQGGETQYF.

V and J are TRBV10-3 and TRBJ2-7, with D possibly matching TRBD1 (6 bases). The CDR3 has 14 amino acids. The V gene lost 4 bases and the J gene lost 1 base, with 11 bases spanning the gap. Looked up from germline, CDR1 is ENHRY and CDR2 is SYGVKD. The CDR3 sequence: CAISGVDSSYEQYF. The DNA for the CDR3 is TGTGCCATCAGTGGGGTGGACAGTTCCTACGAGCAGTACTTC.